The entry below describes one T cell receptor beta chain. The data were obtained in a study of OX40 agonist ivuxolimab in advanced cancers. The table came from immunoSEQ multiplex PCR; TCRdb's copy has only in-frame clones and leaves some out. The sample carries fewer than 85,000 clones, around nine tenths recorded once. The CDR3 is 13 residues long. The germline CDR1 and CDR2 sequences are MNHNS and SASEGT. Between the trimmed V and J ends, which lost 8 bases and 0 bases, there was a span of 9 bases. This sequence was found in an adult with an advanced solid tumor such as melanoma, head and neck, liver or kidney cancer. This specimen was CD4+ or CD8+ T cells sorted from blood, taken in a trial of the OX40 agonist ivuxolimab. The rearrangement joins TRBV6-1 to TRBJ2-3; D unresolved. CDR3 bases: TGTGCCAGCCGAGACCCTAGCACAGATACGCAGTATTTT. Encoded protein: CASRDPSTDTQYF.